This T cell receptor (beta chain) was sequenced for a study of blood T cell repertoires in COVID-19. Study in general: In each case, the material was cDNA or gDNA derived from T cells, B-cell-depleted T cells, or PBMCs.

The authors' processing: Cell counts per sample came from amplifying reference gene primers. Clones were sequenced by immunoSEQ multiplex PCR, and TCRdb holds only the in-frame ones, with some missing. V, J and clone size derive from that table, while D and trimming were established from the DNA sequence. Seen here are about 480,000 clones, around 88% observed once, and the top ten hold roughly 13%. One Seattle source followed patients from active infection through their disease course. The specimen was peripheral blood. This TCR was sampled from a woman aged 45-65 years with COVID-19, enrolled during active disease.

CDR3 sequence (DNA): TGTGCCAGCAGCCGAGGGGACAGCCTCACAGATACGCAGTATTTT. Residues: CASSRGDSLTDTQYF. V gene TRBV3-1 (or the pseudogene TRBV3-2) combines with J gene TRBJ2-3; TRBD1 matches 7 bases. Germline assignment: CDR1 LGHDT and CDR2 YNNKEL (reference sequence). The J segment lost 2 bases and the V segment lost 4 bases, leaving 6 bases of the junction unmatched. This CDR3 contains 15 residues.